A selection of T cell receptor beta chains follows, all from one sample in a study of cytomegalovirus exposure and HLA in healthy donors. Sequenced by immunoSEQ multiplex PCR; TCRdb stores in-frame clones only, minus some. The sample carries some 150,000 clones, approximately 82% recorded once. Sequenced input: PBMCs. The origin of the receptors is a middle-aged woman in good health and CMV-seronegative. Each CDR3 is given with its conserved first and last residue.

TRBJ1-2,TRBV28,CASSLVTRVLEGYTF
TRBJ2-1,TRBV7-6,CASSPRIVAGAHEQFF
TRBJ2-5,TRBV18,CASSPQQGLFQETQYF
TRBJ2-7,TRBV7-8,CASSLDRAVGEQYF
TRBJ2-7,TRBV28,CASSFHRGLAGDHGYEQYF
TRBJ2-7,TRBV7-3,CASSQSNRAEQYF
TRBJ2-1,TRBV7-9,CASSSDSGEQFF
TRBJ2-3,TRBV11-3,CASSSQAGSSDTQYF
TRBJ2-1,TRBV11-2,CASSLRVRAGKANEQFF
TRBJ2-1,TRBV6-6,CASSYKERTETFF
TRBJ1-5,TRBV21-1,CASSKQASHNQPQHF
TRBJ2-1,TRBV5-8,CASSLGAATGVFNEQFF
TRBJ1-1,TRBV5-6,CASSLGPGQGDTEAFF
TRBJ2-1,TRBV10-3,CAISESRDNRNEQFF
TRBJ2-5,TRBV5-4,CASINQGAGETQYF
TRBJ2-5,TRBV7-2,CASSSFGSGETQYF
TRBJ2-1,TRBV2,CASSDSGGVSYNEQFF
TRBJ1-4,TRBV28,CASSPGQVLGEKLFF
TRBJ1-2,TRBV28,CASRTGTGALYYGYTF